The rows below give T cell receptor beta chains drawn from one sample of a study of quantifying T cell responses using KT2 cells. TCRdb called the UMI-ligation and nested PCR reads again in MiXCR, with one record for every CDR3 protein. The sample has approximately 57,000 distinct CDR3 sequences; 9% to 15% are singletons. Sequenced input: PBMCs spiked with cells of the T cell clone KT2. The receptor source for this set is a human donor. CDR3s leave out the opening cysteine and the closing phenylalanine or tryptophan.

11	TRBV24-1	TRBJ1-1	ATSKGPNTEAF
11	TRBV6-5	TRBJ2-7	ASKPQGTYEQY
10	TRBV29-1	TRBJ1-2	SVVGRWSGYT
12	TRBV6-1	TRBJ2-7	ASSDGTGSYEQY
12	TRBV2	TRBJ2-7	ASRLTSGPYEQY
11	TRBV6-2/TRBV6-3	TRBJ1-1	ASSYGGSGEAF
14	TRBV6-2/TRBV6-3	TRBJ1-6	ASSLRDLGRNSPLH
13	TRBV11-1	TRBJ2-1	ASSLDRGRNPEQF
13	TRBV13	TRBJ2-5	ASSLGAGLGETQY
12	TRBV7-2	TRBJ1-1	ASSLAGHNTEAF
10	TRBV7-9	TRBJ2-1	ASSLKGVVQF
13	TRBV20-1	TRBJ1-6	SARTSRGVNSPLH
10	TRBV19	TRBJ2-2	ARGPNTGELF
12	TRBV4-1	TRBJ1-5	ASSQDARPEPQH
12	TRBV29-1	TRBJ2-7	SVAPRQGPYEQY
11	TRBV20-1	TRBJ2-2	SVATTSPGELF
14	TRBV4-3	TRBJ2-1	ASSQAVRGAYNEQF
11	TRBV5-1	TRBJ2-7	ASSLVTGVEQY
11	TRBV14	TRBJ1-1	ASSQGQNTEAF
11	TRBV12-3/TRBV12-4	TRBJ1-2	ASRLTGLYGYT
12	TRBV7-9	TRBJ2-7	ASSLSSTSYEQY
12	TRBV6-5	TRBJ1-1	ASSPTPMNTEAF
14	TRBV6-2/TRBV6-3	TRBJ1-2	ASSYTGQNLNYGYT
14	TRBV7-6	TRBJ2-3	ASSYAGGPGPDTQY
12	TRBV20-1	TRBJ2-3	SARGDGYTDTQY
13	TRBV5-6	TRBJ2-5	ASSLGGTGLETQY
13	TRBV7-9	TRBJ2-5	ASRPGTGGPETQY
11	TRBV11-1	TRBJ1-4	ASSLALDRKLF
16	TRBV19	TRBJ2-1	ASSLPSGSAPSYNEQF
14	TRBV27	TRBJ2-1	ASSPQKQGEGNEQF
13	TRBV6-2/TRBV6-3	TRBJ1-4	ASSSRGLSNEKLF
14	TRBV7-2	TRBJ2-3	ASSLAASGSTDTQY
13	TRBV11-1	TRBJ1-1	ASSFRGGRLAEAF
14	TRBV6-5	TRBJ1-1	ASFSGAGRGDTEAF
13	TRBV6-5	TRBJ1-1	ASSYSTGMNTEAF
12	TRBV6-5	TRBJ2-5	ASSPAQGRETQY
13	TRBV4-1	TRBJ2-3	ASSQGFNQVDTQY
10	TRBV24-1	TRBJ2-1	ATRGRLDEQF
13	TRBV7-2	TRBJ2-1	ASSLTSGVYNEQF
12	TRBV15	TRBJ1-1	ATSRGTGETEAF
15	TRBV20-1	TRBJ2-1	SARGAGQGLSYNEQF
13	TRBV6-6	TRBJ2-3	ASLLAGGYTDTQY
9	TRBV20-1	TRBJ1-6	RLDRNSPLH
11	TRBV3-1	TRBJ2-7	ASASTPSYEQY
10	TRBV29-1	TRBJ1-5	SAGGSNQPQH